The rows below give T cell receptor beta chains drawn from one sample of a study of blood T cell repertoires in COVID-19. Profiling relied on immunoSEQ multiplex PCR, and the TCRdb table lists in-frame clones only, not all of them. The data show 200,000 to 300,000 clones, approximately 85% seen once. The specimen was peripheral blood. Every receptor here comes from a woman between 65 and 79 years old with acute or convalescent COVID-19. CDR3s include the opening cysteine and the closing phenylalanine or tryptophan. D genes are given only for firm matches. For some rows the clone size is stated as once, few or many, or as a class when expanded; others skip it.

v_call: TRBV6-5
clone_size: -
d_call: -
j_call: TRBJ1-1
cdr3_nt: TGTGCCAGCAGTTCAGAACAGGGGAACACTGAAGCTTTCTTT
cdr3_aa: CASSSEQGNTEAFF

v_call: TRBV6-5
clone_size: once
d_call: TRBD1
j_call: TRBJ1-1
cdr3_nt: TGTGCCAGCAGCCGGGACAGGGCTACTGGGGCTTTCTTT
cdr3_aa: CASSRDRATGAFF

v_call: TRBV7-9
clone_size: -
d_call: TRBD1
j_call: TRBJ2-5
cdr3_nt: TGTGCCAGCAGCCTCATACAGGGGGCAGGGGAGACCCAGTACTTC
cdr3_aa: CASSLIQGAGETQYF

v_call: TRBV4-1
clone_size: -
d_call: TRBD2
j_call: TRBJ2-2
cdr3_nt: TGCGCCAGCAGCCCCCATGGCGGGGGGGCCCTCGACACCGGGGAGCTGTTTTTT
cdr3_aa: CASSPHGGGALDTGELFF

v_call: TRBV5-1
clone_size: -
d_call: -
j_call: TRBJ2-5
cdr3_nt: TGCGCCAGCAGCTTGGGCCTAGCTGGATTCTTGCAAGAGACCCAGTACTTC
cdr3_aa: CASSLGLAGFLQETQYF

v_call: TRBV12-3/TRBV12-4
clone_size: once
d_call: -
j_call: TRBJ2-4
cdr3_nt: TGTGCCAGCAGCCCCGGGACACCAAACATTCAGTACTTC
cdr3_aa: CASSPGTPNIQYF

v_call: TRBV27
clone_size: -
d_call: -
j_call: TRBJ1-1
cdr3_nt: TGTGCCAGCAGTTTATTTCCCTCCTCGGGTACTGAAGCTTTCTTT
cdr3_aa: CASSLFPSSGTEAFF

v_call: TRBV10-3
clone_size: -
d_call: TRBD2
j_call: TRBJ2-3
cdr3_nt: TGTGCCATCAGTGGGGGACTAGCGGGGACAGATACGCAGTATTTT
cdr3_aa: CAISGGLAGTDTQYF

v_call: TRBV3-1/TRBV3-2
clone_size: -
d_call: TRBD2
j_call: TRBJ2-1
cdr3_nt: TGTGCCAGCAGCCAACTAGCGGGGGGCCTAGGTTCCCCCAATGAGCAGTTCTTC
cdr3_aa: CASSQLAGGLGSPNEQFF

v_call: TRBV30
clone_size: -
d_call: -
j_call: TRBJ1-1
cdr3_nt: TGTGCCTGGAGTGTATCAGTAAACACTGAAGCTTTCTTT
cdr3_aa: CAWSVSVNTEAFF

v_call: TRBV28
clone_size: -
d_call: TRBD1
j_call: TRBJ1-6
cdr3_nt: TGTGCCAGCAGTTGGGGACAGGGGGCAGGTAATTCACCCCTCCACTTT
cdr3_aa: CASSWGQGAGNSPLHF

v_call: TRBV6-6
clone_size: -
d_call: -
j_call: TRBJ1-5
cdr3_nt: TGTGCCAGCAGTCCGATCGGACAGAGCAATCAGCCCCAGCATTTT
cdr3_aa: CASSPIGQSNQPQHF

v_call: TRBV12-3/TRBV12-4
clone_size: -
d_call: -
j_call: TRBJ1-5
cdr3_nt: TGTGCCAGCAGTTTACTGGGCTGGCAGCCCCAGCATTTT
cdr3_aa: CASSLLGWQPQHF

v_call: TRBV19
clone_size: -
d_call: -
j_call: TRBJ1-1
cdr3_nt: TGTGCCAGTAGTATAATTTTGGGGAGTAGGACTGAAGCTTTCTTT
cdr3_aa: CASSIILGSRTEAFF

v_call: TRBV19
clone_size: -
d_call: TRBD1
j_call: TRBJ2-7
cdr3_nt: TGTGCCAGTAGTATTAAAGGGACAGCCCCCTACGAGCAGTACTTC
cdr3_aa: CASSIKGTAPYEQYF

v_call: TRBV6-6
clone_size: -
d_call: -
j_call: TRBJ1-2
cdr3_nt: TGTGCCAGCAGTTACGGGGGGTACGGCTACACCTTC
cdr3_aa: CASSYGGYGYTF

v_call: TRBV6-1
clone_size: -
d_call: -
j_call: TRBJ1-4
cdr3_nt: TGTGCCAGCAGTGAAGAGAGAGGGGTACAGGGTGAAAAACTGTTTTTT
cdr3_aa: CASSEERGVQGEKLFF

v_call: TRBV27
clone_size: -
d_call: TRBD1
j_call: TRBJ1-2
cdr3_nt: TGTGCCAGCAGGGTATCCGGGACAGGGGGTCGCGGCTACACCTTC
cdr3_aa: CASRVSGTGGRGYTF

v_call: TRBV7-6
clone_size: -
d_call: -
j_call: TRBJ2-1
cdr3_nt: TGTGCCAGCTCGCCATATCAGGGTAGAAGGGCTAATGAGCAGTTCTTC
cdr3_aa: CASSPYQGRRANEQFF

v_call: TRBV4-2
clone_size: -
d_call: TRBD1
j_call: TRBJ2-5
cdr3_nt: TGTGCCAGCAGCCAGGGCGGACAGGGGGCGGGAGAGACCCAGTACTTC
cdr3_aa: CASSQGGQGAGETQYF

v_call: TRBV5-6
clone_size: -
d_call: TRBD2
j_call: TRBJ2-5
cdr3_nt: TGTGCCAGCAGCTTGGCTAGCGGGGGGGAGACCCAGTACTTC
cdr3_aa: CASSLASGGETQYF

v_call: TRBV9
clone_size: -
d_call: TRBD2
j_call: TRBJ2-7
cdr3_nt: TGTGCCAGCAGCCCCCTGAGCGGGAGTTCCTACGAGCAGTACTTC
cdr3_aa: CASSPLSGSSYEQYF

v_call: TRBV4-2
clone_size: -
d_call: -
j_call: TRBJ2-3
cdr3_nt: TGTGCCAGCAGCCAAGACAGGGTGACAGATACGCAGTATTTT
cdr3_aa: CASSQDRVTDTQYF

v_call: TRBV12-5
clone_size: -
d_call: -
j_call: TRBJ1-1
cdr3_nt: TGTGCTAGTGGTCCCGGGGGGGATACAGCTTTCTTT
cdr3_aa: CASGPGGDTAFF

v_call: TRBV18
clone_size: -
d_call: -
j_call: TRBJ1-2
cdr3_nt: TGTGCCAGCTCACCCGGACACTTTTCTGGCTACACCTTC
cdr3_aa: CASSPGHFSGYTF

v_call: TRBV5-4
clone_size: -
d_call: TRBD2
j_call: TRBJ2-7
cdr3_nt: TGTGCCAGCAGCTATACCGGACTAGTCGGCGAGCAGTACTTC
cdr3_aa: CASSYTGLVGEQYF

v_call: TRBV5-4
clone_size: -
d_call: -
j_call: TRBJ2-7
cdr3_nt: TGTGCCAGCAGCTTGACCTCCTACTACGAGCAGTACTTC
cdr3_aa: CASSLTSYYEQYF

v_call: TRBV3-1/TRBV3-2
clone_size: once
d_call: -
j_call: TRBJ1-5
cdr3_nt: TGTGCCAGCAGCCAAGAGGCCCCGAGGGGGGGTCAGCCCCAGCATTTT
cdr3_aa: CASSQEAPRGGQPQHF

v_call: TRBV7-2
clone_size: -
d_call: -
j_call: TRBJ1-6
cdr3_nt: TGTGCCAGCAGCTTTGACAGGTCTAATTCACCCCTCCACTTT
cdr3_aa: CASSFDRSNSPLHF

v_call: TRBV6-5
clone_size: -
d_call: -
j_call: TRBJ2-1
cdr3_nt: TGTGCCAGCAGTTACTCAGGGGGGGGGACAAATGAGCAGTTCTTC
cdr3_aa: CASSYSGGGTNEQFF

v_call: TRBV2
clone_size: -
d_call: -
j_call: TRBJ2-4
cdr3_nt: TGTGCCAGCAGGTCCCAGGGGGGAAACATTCAGTACTTC
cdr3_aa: CASRSQGGNIQYF

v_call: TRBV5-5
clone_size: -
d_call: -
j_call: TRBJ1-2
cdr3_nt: TGTGCCAGCAGCTTGGGCCGCATAGGGAGTAGGCTGGAGTACTATGGCTACACCTTC
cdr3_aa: CASSLGRIGSRLEYYGYTF

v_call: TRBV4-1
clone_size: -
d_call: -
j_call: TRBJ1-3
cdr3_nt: TGCGCCAGCAGCCTGTGGGGGGAAAGCTCTGGAAACACCATATATTTT
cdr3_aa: CASSLWGESSGNTIYF

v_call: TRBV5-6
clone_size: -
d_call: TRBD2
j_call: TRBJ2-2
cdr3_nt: TGTGCCAGCAGATGGGGGACTAGAAACACCGGGGAGCTGTTTTTT
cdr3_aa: CASRWGTRNTGELFF

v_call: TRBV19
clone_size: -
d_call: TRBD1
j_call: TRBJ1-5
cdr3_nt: TGTGCCAGTACCCCCGTCGCCGGGACAGGGACTTCGTATAGCAATCAGCCCCAGCATTTT
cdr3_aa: CASTPVAGTGTSYSNQPQHF

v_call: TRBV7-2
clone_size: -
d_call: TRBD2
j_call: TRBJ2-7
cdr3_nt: TGTGCCAGCAGATTAGAAAAGACTAGCGGGGGGGCCGCAATGGACGAGCAGTACTTC
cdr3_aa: CASRLEKTSGGAAMDEQYF

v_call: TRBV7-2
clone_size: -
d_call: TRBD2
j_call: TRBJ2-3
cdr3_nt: TGTGCCAGCAGCTCCGCCCGCTTAGCGGGGGCAGATACGCAGTATTTT
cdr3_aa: CASSSARLAGADTQYF

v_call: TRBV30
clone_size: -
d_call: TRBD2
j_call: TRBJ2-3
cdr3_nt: TGTGCCTGGAGTGTGGGTAGCGGGGGGTACACAGATACGCAGTATTTT
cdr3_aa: CAWSVGSGGYTDTQYF

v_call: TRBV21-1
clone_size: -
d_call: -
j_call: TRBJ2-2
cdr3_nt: TGTGCCAGCAGCAAAGCCCCCGGGACAGACTACTCCACCGGGGAGCTGTTTTTT
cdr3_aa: CASSKAPGTDYSTGELFF

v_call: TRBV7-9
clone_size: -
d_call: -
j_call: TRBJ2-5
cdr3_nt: TGTGCCAGCAGCTTATCGCAGGTACAAGAGACCCAGTACTTC
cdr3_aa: CASSLSQVQETQYF

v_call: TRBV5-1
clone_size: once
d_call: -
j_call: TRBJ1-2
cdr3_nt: TGCGCCAGCAGCTTGAAAGCAGGGGATGGCTACACCTTC
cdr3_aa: CASSLKAGDGYTF

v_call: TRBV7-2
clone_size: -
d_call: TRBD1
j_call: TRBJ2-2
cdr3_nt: TGTGCCAGCAGCTTGGGAGGGGACAGGGGCGGGGAGCTGTTTTTT
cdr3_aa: CASSLGGDRGGELFF

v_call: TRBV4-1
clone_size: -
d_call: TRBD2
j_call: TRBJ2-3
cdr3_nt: TGCGCCAGCAGCTGGGGCACGGGGGGGCGTGGAGATACGCAGTATTTT
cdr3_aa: CASSWGTGGRGDTQYF

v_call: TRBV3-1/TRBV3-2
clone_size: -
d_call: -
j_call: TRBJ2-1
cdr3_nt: TGTGCCAGCAGCCAAGGTAGTGAGCAGTTCTTC
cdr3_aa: CASSQGSEQFF

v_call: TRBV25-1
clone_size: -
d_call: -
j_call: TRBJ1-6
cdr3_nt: TGTGCCAGCATGGGCAACGGCTCACCCCTCCACTTT
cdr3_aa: CASMGNGSPLHF

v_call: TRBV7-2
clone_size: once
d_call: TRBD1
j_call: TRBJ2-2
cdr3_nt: TGTGCCAGCAGCTTAGACAGGGGGCCGGGCACCGGGGAGCTGTTTTTT
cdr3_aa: CASSLDRGPGTGELFF

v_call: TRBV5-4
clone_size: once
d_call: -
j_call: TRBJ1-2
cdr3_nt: TGTGCCAGCAGTTTTCCAGGGACTTTCTCTGGCTATGGCTACACCTTC
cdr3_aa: CASSFPGTFSGYGYTF

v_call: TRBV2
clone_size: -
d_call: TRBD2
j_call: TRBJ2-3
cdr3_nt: TGTGCCAGCAGAGGACTAGCGGCCGATACGCAGTATTTT
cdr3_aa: CASRGLAADTQYF

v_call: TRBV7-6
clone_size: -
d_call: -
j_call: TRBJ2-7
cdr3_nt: TGTGCCAGCAGCCCATTTAATGGCCCAGGGGACGCGTACTTC
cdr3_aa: CASSPFNGPGDAYF

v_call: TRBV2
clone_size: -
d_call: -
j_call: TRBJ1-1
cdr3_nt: TGTGCCAGCAGTTCCGACAGAGACACTGAAGCTTTCTTT
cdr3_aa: CASSSDRDTEAFF